This is a list of T cell receptor beta chains from one sample in a study of T-cell memory formation after mild COVID-19. One entry per CDR3 protein, called by TCRdb with MiXCR from the 5' RACE reads. The repertoire includes 340,000 or so distinct CDR3 sequences, over 10% of them detected once, and 20% to 25% sits in the top ten. Material: PBMCs or a T cell subset sorted from them (not recorded which). The receptors stem from a man younger than 35 who had mild COVID-19 (a few samples of this study predate the infection). Cell type and time point are not known. Each CDR3 is given with its conserved first and last residue. A D gene is named only where the DNA matches it firmly. Clone size is stated in some rows and not others, as once, few, many or a class when expanded.

d_call clone_size j_call cdr3_length v_call cdr3_nt cdr3_aa
- few TRBJ1-2 14 TRBV11-2 TGTGCCAGCAGCTGGGACCGATTAAACTATGGCTACACCTTC CASSWDRLNYGYTF
- few TRBJ2-4 15 TRBV24-1 TGTGCCACCTGCGGGGACGAGATAGCCAAAAACATTCAGTACTTC CATCGDEIAKNIQYF
- few TRBJ1-1 15 TRBV27 TGTGCCAGCAGTTTGAGGATGGCGGGGGTAACTGAAGCTTTCTTT CASSLRMAGVTEAFF
- - TRBJ1-1 12 TRBV28 TGTGCCAGCACTTTAGCCAACACTGAAGCTTTCTTT CASTLANTEAFF
- few TRBJ2-3 15 TRBV20-1 TGCAGTGCTACTCCCGTTGGGGGGAGCACAGATACGCAGTATTTT CSATPVGGSTDTQYF
- many TRBJ2-7 13 TRBV7-2 TGTGCCAGCAGCGCACGGCGGGGCGGTGAGCAGTACTTC CASSARRGGEQYF
TRBD1 many TRBJ2-6 17 TRBV7-2 TGTGCCAGCAGCAGACAGACAGGGGGTGGAACCACCAACGTCCTGACTTTC CASSRQTGGGTTNVLTF
TRBD1 few TRBJ2-1 15 TRBV7-2 TGTGCCAGCAGCCCCGACAGGGGCCCCTACAATGAGCAGTTCTTC CASSPDRGPYNEQFF
- - TRBJ2-2 14 TRBV2 TGTGCCAGCAGCAGGGAGAGAAACACCGGGGAGCTGTTTTTT CASSRERNTGELFF
- few TRBJ2-7 13 TRBV30 TGTGCCTGGAATCCTATGCCGGGACAAAGTCAGTACTTC CAWNPMPGQSQYF
- few TRBJ1-2 15 TRBV4-3 TGCGCCAGCAGCCAAGATCTTATCGGTATCAATGGCTACACCTTC CASSQDLIGINGYTF
TRBD1 few TRBJ2-7 14 TRBV5-1 TGCGCCAGCAGCTTTGACAGGGGTAAATACGAGCAGTACTTC CASSFDRGKYEQYF
- many TRBJ2-7 13 TRBV7-9 TGTGCCAGCAGCCCACTAACCAGCTACGAGCAGTACTTC CASSPLTSYEQYF
- many TRBJ1-3 15 TRBV12-3/TRBV12-4 TGTGCCAGCAGACAGCAGGGGCGATTCGGAAACACCATATATTTT CASRQQGRFGNTIYF
- - TRBJ2-7 13 TRBV11-2 TGTGCCAGCAGCTTAGATAGAGGGTCCGAGCAGTACTTC CASSLDRGSEQYF
- - TRBJ2-1 16 TRBV9 TGTGCCAGCAGCGTCACCGGGACTTATTCCTACAATGAGCAGTTCTTC CASSVTGTYSYNEQFF
- few TRBJ2-2 18 TRBV7-8 TGTGCCAGCAGCTTAGTCCGAAGGTTCCCGGGGAACACCGGGGAGCTGTTTTTT CASSLVRRFPGNTGELFF
TRBD2 many TRBJ2-3 12 TRBV24-1 TGTGCCACCAGTGACCGCGGGGGGGTGCAGTATTTT CATSDRGGVQYF
- - TRBJ2-3 14 TRBV4-1 TGCGCCAGCAGCGAGATAGTTGACACAGATACGCAGTATTTT CASSEIVDTDTQYF
- few TRBJ1-6 16 TRBV4-1 TGCGCCAGCAGCCAAGTAGGGTTCGAGGGGGATTCACCCCTCCACTTT CASSQVGFEGDSPLHF
- - TRBJ2-2 14 TRBV7-2 TGTGCCAGCAGCATCCAGGGAGCCACCGGGGAGCTGTTTTTT CASSIQGATGELFF
- few TRBJ2-1 13 TRBV4-3 TGCGCCAGCAGCCAGGAAACCTACAATGAGCAGTTCTTC CASSQETYNEQFF